Listed below are T cell receptor beta chains from one sample, sequenced in a study of blood T cell repertoires in COVID-19. Clones were read by immunoSEQ multiplex PCR, and TCRdb kept only the in-frame ones, dropping some. The table shows about 310,000 clones, with just under 90% occurring only once. The sequencing input was PBMCs or T cells enriched from blood (not recorded which). The receptor set was obtained from a woman in her 30s who had recovered from COVID-19. Both conserved end residues are part of each CDR3. A D gene is named only where the DNA matches it firmly. A row's size may be missing; if present it is once, few, many or a size class.

16 TRBJ2-2 TRBV10-3 . TRBD1 CAISEGTAQGTGELFF TGTGCCATCAGTGAGGGGACAGCACAAGGAACCGGGGAGCTGTTTTTT
13 TRBJ2-3 TRBV10-3 . . CAIKAGQTDTQYF TGTGCCATCAAGGCAGGACAGACAGATACGCAGTATTTT
15 TRBJ2-2 TRBV4-1 few TRBD1 CASNLGQGYTGELFF TGCGCCAGCAACCTTGGACAGGGGTACACCGGGGAGCTGTTTTTT
15 TRBJ2-1 TRBV9 once TRBD2 CASKPGTSGTNEQFF TGTGCCAGCAAACCGGGGACTAGCGGGACGAATGAGCAGTTCTTC
13 TRBJ1-1 TRBV10-3 . TRBD1 CAISESQGLGAFF TGTGCCATCAGTGAATCACAGGGGCTGGGGGCTTTCTTT
14 TRBJ1-5 TRBV6-2/TRBV6-3 . TRBD1 CASSDRVPFQPQHF TGTGCCAGCAGTGACAGGGTCCCTTTTCAGCCCCAGCATTTT
13 TRBJ2-7 TRBV7-2 . . CASSSRRAYEQYF TGTGCCAGCAGCTCCAGGAGGGCCTACGAGCAGTACTTC
13 TRBJ2-5 TRBV7-7 . . CASSLAGLETQYF TGTGCTAGCAGCTTAGCCGGTTTGGAGACCCAGTACTTC
20 TRBJ2-7 TRBV23-1 . . CASSQVSRGEDRPISYEQYF TGCGCCAGCAGTCAAGTCTCGCGGGGTGAAGACCGACCCATCTCCTACGAGCAGTACTTC
16 TRBJ2-2 TRBV9 few . CASSVQVDEYTGELFF TGTGCCAGCAGCGTACAGGTGGATGAGTACACCGGGGAGCTGTTTTTT
17 TRBJ2-2 TRBV11-2 once . CASSFRDLGIDTGELFF TGTGCCAGCAGCTTCCGGGATCTTGGGATCGACACCGGGGAGCTGTTTTTT
15 TRBJ2-1 TRBV7-9 . . CASSLRLVEGVEQFF TGTGCCAGCAGCCTGCGGTTGGTTGAGGGGGTTGAGCAGTTCTTC
13 TRBJ1-2 TRBV7-9 few . CASSLDGGGGYTF TGTGCCAGCAGCTTAGACGGCGGGGGTGGCTACACCTTC
18 TRBJ1-4 TRBV21-1 . . CASSKFRYRTKANEKLFF TGTGCCAGCAGCAAGTTTCGGTATCGGACAAAAGCTAATGAAAAACTGTTTTTT
15 TRBJ1-1 TRBV4-3 . . CASSQDVYVGTEAFF TGCGCCAGCAGCCAAGATGTGTATGTCGGGACTGAAGCTTTCTTT
13 TRBJ1-2 TRBV29-1 . TRBD1 CSVDPTGDYGYTF TGCAGCGTTGACCCCACAGGGGACTATGGCTACACCTTC
23 TRBJ2-7 TRBV7-8 . TRBD1 CASSPKTRGQGASFRDLTYEQYF TGTGCCAGCAGCCCTAAAACAAGAGGACAGGGGGCATCTTTTCGCGATCTCACCTACGAGCAGTACTTC
14 TRBJ1-4 TRBV6-5 . . CASSPREVDEKLFF TGTGCCAGCAGCCCGAGGGAGGTTGATGAAAAACTGTTTTTT
16 TRBJ2-1 TRBV27 . . CASSLYGGVAYNEQFF TGTGCCAGCAGTTTATACGGGGGAGTCGCCTACAATGAGCAGTTCTTC
14 TRBJ2-2 TRBV7-9 . TRBD1 CASSQLQGSGELFF TGTGCCAGCAGCCAACTACAGGGGTCCGGGGAGCTGTTTTTT
17 TRBJ1-4 TRBV18 . TRBD1 CASSPGFYGQGVQKLFF TGTGCCAGCTCACCCGGTTTTTACGGACAGGGCGTTCAAAAACTGTTTTTT
14 TRBJ1-1 TRBV25-1 . . CASSDQGGHTEAFF TGTGCCAGCAGTGACCAGGGTGGACACACTGAAGCTTTCTTT
15 TRBJ1-4 TRBV18 . TRBD1 CASSHDRGANEKLFF TGTGCCAGCTCACACGACAGGGGCGCTAATGAAAAACTGTTTTTT
14 TRBJ2-7 TRBV5-1 . . CASSNAQGGVEQYF TGCGCCAGCAGCAATGCGCAAGGGGGAGTCGAGCAGTACTTC